This T cell receptor (beta chain) was identified in a study of OX40 agonist ivuxolimab in advanced cancers. On the study more broadly: Patients received ivuxolimab, an agonistic anti-OX40 (CD134) antibody. Study-wide results and caveats: Relative to CD4+, CD8+ T cells held more expanded clones on average.

Regarding this clone: The antigen is unknown.

Using immunoSEQ multiplex PCR, the repertoire was profiled, and TCRdb retains in-frame clones only, with some absent. The data hold tens of thousands of clones, with roughly 84% observed a single time. CDR1 and CDR2 (germline): PRHDT, FYEKMQ (reference sequence). V was clipped by 5 bases and J by 4 bases, with 14 bases between them. The CDR3 sequence is 14 residues long. This chain uses TRBV13 with TRBJ2-5; D may be TRBD2 (6 bases). The input for sequencing was CD4+ or CD8+ T cells sorted from blood, taken in a trial of the OX40 agonist ivuxolimab. The sequence derives from an adult with an advanced solid tumor such as melanoma, head and neck, liver or kidney cancer. The CDR3 coding sequence is TGTGCCAGCAGCCCAGGACTATTCCTAGAGACCCAGTACTTC. It specifies CASSPGLFLETQYF.